The 10 T cell receptor beta chains below come from one sample, sequenced in a study of graft-versus-host responses after intestinal transplantation. Sequenced by immunoSEQ multiplex PCR; TCRdb stores in-frame clones only, minus some. Of 15,000 to 20,000 clones in the sample, roughly 82% were seen once. The material was PBMCs, obtained 14 days after transplant. Every receptor here comes from a human patient who received an intestinal transplant, so some T cells may come from the graft donor.

This chain's CDR3 is CASSLGLSGAPETQYF. Written as DNA, the CDR3 is TGCGCCAGCAGCTTGGGACTAAGCGGAGCCCCGGAGACCCAGTACTTC. V usage is TRBV5-1 and J usage is TRBJ2-5; TRBD2 is a possible D gene (5 bases). From germline, CDR1 is SGHRS and CDR2 YFSETQ. The V gene lost 0 bases and the J gene lost 5 bases, with 17 bases spanning the gap. The CDR3 covers 16 residues.

The gene calls are TRBV11-3 and TRBJ2-2, with D unclear. The CDR3 is 13 amino acids. V lost 2 bases to trimming and J lost 2 bases, with 3 bases between them. Germline CDR1 and CDR2: SGHNT and YENEEA. The CDR3 is CASSLSNTGELFF. In nucleotides, the CDR3 is TGTGCCAGCAGCTTAAGTAACACCGGGGAGCTGTTTTTT. The complete variable domain, with remaining parts taken from reference TRBV11-3 and TRBJ2-2, reads EAGVVQSPRYKIIEKKQPVAFWCNPISGHNTLYWYLQNLGQGPELLIRYENEEAVDDSQLPKDRFSAERLKGVDSTLKIQPAELGDSAVYLCASSLSNTGELFFGEGSRLTVL.

This chain connects TRBV27 to TRBJ1-2, with no clear D. Germline CDR1 is MNHEY and CDR2 is SMNVEV (reference sequence). Trimming removed 3 bases from V and 3 bases from J, with 8 bases in between. The CDR3 has 13 amino acids. The CDR3 coding sequence is TGTGCCAGCAGTTTTGGGAGGTACTATGGCTACACCTTC. Its translation is CASSFGRYYGYTF.

This clone was detected only a few times. The chain is built from TRBV19 and TRBJ1-2, with 8 bases identical to TRBD1. CDR1 and CDR2 (germline): LNHDA, SQIVND (reference sequence). The CDR3 extends over 13 amino acids. The junction had 3 bases not matched to a gene; V was cut back by 3 bases and J by 6 bases. The CDR3 region has the DNA TGTGCCAGTAGTATCGGACAGGGAAATGGCTACACCTTC. The encoded protein is CASSIGQGNGYTF. The whole variable domain, remainder taken from reference TRBV19 and TRBJ1-2, is DGGITQSPKYLFRKEGQNVTLSCEQNLNHDAMYWYRQDPGQGLRLIYYSQIVNDFQKGDIAEGYSVSREKKESFPLTVTSAQKNPTAFYLCASSIGQGNGYTFGSGTRLTVV.

This sequence joins TRBV29-1 and TRBJ1-4; TRBD1 matches 8 bases. The CDR3 covers 16 residues. V was pared by 5 bases and J by 4 bases, with 12 bases of the junction left unmatched. Germline V gives CDR1 SQVTM, CDR2 ANQGSEA. The CDR3 DNA sequence: TGCAGCGTTTCCTTTACAGGGGGGGGCGATAATGAAAAACTGTTTTTT. Protein product: CSVSFTGGGDNEKLFF. Together with reference TRBV29-1 and TRBJ1-4, the CDR3 gives the full variable domain: SAVISQKPSRDICQRGTSLTIQCQVDSQVTMMFWYRQQPGQSLTLIATANQGSEATYESGFVIDKFPISRPNLTFSTLTVSNMSPEDSSIYLCSVSFTGGGDNEKLFFGSGTQLSVL.

Regarding this clone: A read error may produce the germline difference seen at one junction end. The V and J genes are TRBV5-1 and TRBJ2-7; D is perhaps TRBD1 (6 bases). This CDR3 has 14 residues. Germline V gene sequence: CDR1 SGHRS, CDR2 YFSETQ. The CDR3 here is CASSLIEGVYGQYF. CDR3 coding DNA: TGCGCCAGCAGCTTAATTGAGGGGGTTTACGGGCAGTACTTC.

This rearrangement joins TRBV2 to TRBJ2-7, with TRBD2 matching over 7 bases. The V and J ends lost 7 bases and 3 bases, in that order; junction bases with no gene match: 3. This CDR3 comprises 12 residues. Germline lookup yields CDR1 SNHLY and CDR2 FYNNEI. This chain's CDR3 is CASTERGYEQYF. Written as DNA, the CDR3 is TGTGCCAGCACCGAGCGGGGCTACGAGCAGTACTTC.

The chain uses TRBV4-1 and TRBJ1-1; 8 nucleotides agree with TRBD1. V gave up 3 bases and J gave up 6 bases; unmatched junction bases: 3. This CDR3 is built from 13 residues. Germline V gene sequence: CDR1 MGHRA, CDR2 YSYEKL. As DNA, the CDR3 is TGCGCCAGCAGCCAGATACAGGGGGCTGAAGCTTTCTTT. Its protein is CASSQIQGAEAFF.

This chain joins TRBV5-4 and TRBJ2-7; D not resolved. Trimming stripped 4 bases from V and 0 bases from J, with 8 bases between. Germline V gene sequence: CDR1 SGHNT, CDR2 YYREEE (reference sequence). CDR3 length: 13 amino acids. As DNA, the CDR3 is TGTGCCAGCAGCCCCGACATCTCCTACGAGCAGTACTTC. It encodes CASSPDISYEQYF.

V is TRBV2 and J is TRBJ1-2, with D possibly being TRBD1 (5 bases). Germline lookup yields CDR1 SNHLY and CDR2 FYNNEI. The CDR3 is 12 residues long. Trimming left V 3 bases short and J 8 bases short, with 10 bases between. The CDR3, as DNA: TGTGCCAGCAGTGACAGTAGGGGAGGCTACACCTTC. Encoded protein: CASSDSRGGYTF.